A single sample gave rise to the 15 T cell receptor beta chains below, sequenced in a study of T cell clones after liver transplantation. Generated by immunoSEQ multiplex PCR, the TCRdb table keeps only in-frame clones and is missing some. The sample carries about 120,000 clones, 90% recorded once. The starting material was CD4+ T cells from blood, obtained 12 months after liver transplant. The source is a human patient who received a liver transplant. Part of the T cells may come from the graft donor.

The rearrangement links TRBV19 to TRBJ1-5, with TRBD1 as a possible D gene (5 bases). The V and J ends lost 8 bases and 0 bases respectively, with 14 bases between them. Germline values: CDR1 LNHDA, CDR2 SQIVND (reference sequence). This CDR3 is 15 amino acids long. CDR3 protein: CASAQGGASNQPQHF. The CDR3 nucleotides read TGTGCCAGTGCCCAGGGAGGTGCTAGCAATCAGCCCCAGCATTTT.

This sequence joins TRBV28 and TRBJ1-1; 8 nucleotides line up with TRBD1. The CDR3 has 14 amino acids. CDR1 and CDR2 (germline): MDHEN, SYDVKM. J was trimmed by 0 bases and V by 8 bases; bases with no gene match: 5. The CDR3, as DNA: TGTGCCAGCGGCAGGGGGCTGCTGAACACTGAAGCTTTCTTT. Translating gives CASGRGLLNTEAFF.

This sequence joins TRBV6-1 and TRBJ2-7; the D is unclear. The ends were cut back, 2 bases at V and 5 bases at J, with 10 bases in the middle. Germline CDR1 and CDR2: MNHNS and SASEGT. This CDR3 is built from 13 residues. The CDR3 sequence: CASSEQASNEQYF. The CDR3 DNA is TGTGCCAGCAGTGAACAGGCCTCGAACGAGCAGTACTTC.

The gene calls are TRBV25-1 and TRBJ1-1; maybe TRBD1 (5 bases). This CDR3 has 15 amino acids. Looked up from germline, CDR1 is MGHDK and CDR2 is SYGVNS. V lost 1 base, J lost 0 bases, and 9 bases lay in between. The CDR3 region has the DNA TGTGCCAGCAGTGAATCTGACAGACTGAACACTGAAGCTTTCTTT. Amino acids: CASSESDRLNTEAFF. Full variable domain (remainder filled in from reference TRBV25-1 and TRBJ1-1): EADIYQTPRYLVIGTGKKITLECSQTMGHDKMYWYQQDPGMELHLIHYSYGVNSTEKGDLSSESTVSRIRTEHFPLTLESARPSHTSQYLCASSESDRLNTEAFFGQGTRLTVV.

The table lists this clone with a count of one. The chain couples TRBV6-1 to TRBJ2-7; 8 bases are shared with TRBD1. Per germline, CDR1 MNHNS and CDR2 SASEGT. With V trimmed by 3 bases and J by 5 bases, 6 bases remained unmatched. This CDR3 comprises 14 residues. CDR3 in amino acids: CASSEVTGENEQYF. As DNA, the CDR3 is TGTGCCAGCAGTGAGGTGACAGGGGAGAACGAGCAGTACTTC.

This clone appeared a few times. V usage is TRBV5-1 and J usage is TRBJ2-7, with D tentatively TRBD2 (5 bases). The CDR3 runs 14 residues. Germline-derived CDR1 and CDR2 are SGHRS and YFSETQ. V shed 4 bases and J shed 2 bases, with 13 bases lying between them. CDR3 protein: CASSPGVPPYEQYF. The CDR3 DNA reads as TGCGCCAGCAGCCCCGGGGTTCCGCCCTACGAGCAGTACTTC.

This clone was seen once. The V call is TRBV18, the J call TRBJ2-7, with TRBD2 matching over 7 bases. The V and J ends lost 4 bases and 6 bases, in that order; junction bases with no gene match: 9. This CDR3 is 14 amino acids long. The germline gives CDR1 KGHSH, CDR2 LQKENI. The CDR3 loop is CASSLSERDSEQYF. The DNA for the CDR3 is TGTGCCAGCTCACTCTCGGAGCGGGACTCCGAGCAGTACTTC.

V usage is TRBV7-3 and J usage is TRBJ2-1, with a weak D call TRBD2 (5 bases). V lost 3 bases and J lost 9, with 6 bases in between. There are 11 residues in the CDR3. Germline loops: CDR1 SGHTA, CDR2 FQGTGA. The CDR3 sequence is CASSLGVEQFF. The CDR3 coding sequence is TGTGCCAGCAGCTTGGGAGTTGAGCAGTTCTTC.

The chain links TRBV5-1 to TRBJ2-7; weak D call: TRBD1 (5 bases). The CDR3 extends over 13 amino acids. The germline V and J ends were trimmed by 4 bases and 1 base, with 9 bases remaining between them. Germline V CDR1 and CDR2: SGHRS, YFSETQ. The CDR3 sequence: CASSQDTSYEQYF. CDR3 in DNA: TGCGCCAGCAGCCAGGACACGTCCTACGAGCAGTACTTC.

The CDR3 DNA reads as TGCGCCAGCAGCCAAGAAAGGCGAAGCGAGACCCAGTACTTC. Translated: CASSQERRSETQYF. The J gene is TRBJ2-5, the V gene TRBV4-1; D gene ambiguous. Trimming took 0 bases from V and 5 from J, leaving 10 bases between them. The germline V gene has CDR1 MGHRA and CDR2 YSYEKL. This CDR3 is 14 amino acids long.

This chain links TRBV11-2 with TRBJ2-6; 8 nucleotides line up with TRBD1. The CDR3 sequence is 18 residues long. The germline V gene encodes CDR1 SGHAT and CDR2 FQNNGV. V lost 5 bases and J lost 0; bases outside the gene matches: 9. The CDR3 DNA reads as TGTGCCAGCAGCCGTTGGACAGGGACAATCTCTGGGGCCAACGTCCTGACTTTC. Translated, it gives CASSRWTGTISGANVLTF.

The chain links TRBV27 to TRBJ2-7, with a tentative D call TRBD2 (8 bases). Trimming stripped 3 bases from V and 3 bases from J, with 18 bases between. The CDR3 length is 16 residues. The V gene's germline CDR1 is MNHEY and CDR2 SMNVEV (reference sequence). The CDR3 DNA reads TGTGCCAGCAGTTTCCTTAGCGGGGACAGATTCTACGAGCAGTACTTC. It yields the protein CASSFLSGDRFYEQYF.

This clone was counted once. The chain is built from TRBV6-6 and TRBJ2-3; no clear D gene. The CDR3 sequence is 14 residues long. Trimming removed 5 bases from V and 2 bases from J, with 11 bases in between. CDR1 is MNHNY, CDR2 SVGAGI, per germline (reference sequence). As DNA, the CDR3 is TGTGCCAGCAGTCCGCTTACGTCCACAGATACGCAGTATTTT. Protein product: CASSPLTSTDTQYF.

About this clone itself: One end of the junction fails to match germline, which may point to a read error. The genes are TRBV7-7 and TRBJ1-1, with D unresolved. The CDR3 length is 17 residues. CDR1 and CDR2 from the germline V gene are SSHAT and FNYEAQ (reference sequence). This CDR3 reads CASSPDGMRIMNTEAFF. CDR3 in DNA: TGTGCTAGCAGCCCGGACGGCATGCGCATCATGAACACTGAAGCTTTCTTT.

This clone was detected only a few times. This chain uses TRBV5-8 with TRBJ1-3; D ambiguous. Deletions cut 2 bases from V and 0 bases from J, with 12 bases between. Per the germline V gene, CDR1 is SGHTS and CDR2 is YDEGEE. There are 16 residues in the CDR3. The CDR3 bases are TGTGCCAGCAGCTTATCTCTCCCGAGCTCTGGAAACACCATATATTTT. This codes for CASSLSLPSSGNTIYF.